Detailed here is one TCR beta chain. Its antigen is unidentified. This record comes from a study of T cells in localized non-small cell lung cancer. Overall study findings and caveats: Adjacent uninvolved lung had the highest clonality, suggesting focused antigen responses. A higher density of T cells in blood coincided with extended overall survival. The appearance of a median approximately 61 of the top 100 tumor clones was seen in adjacent lung.

Repertoires were generated with immunoSEQ multiplex PCR, while TCRdb's copy carries only in-frame clones and drops some. Of 70,000 to 100,000 clones listed, about 84% are singletons. This CDR3 has 16 amino acids. The germline V gene has CDR1 SNHLY and CDR2 FYNNEI. Trimming cost V 5 bases and J 5 bases; bases outside gene matches: 10. The chain carries TRBV2 and TRBJ2-7, with 12 bases identical to TRBD1. The clonotype comes from a female donor over 55 with stage I lung adenocarcinoma. The sample here was peripheral blood, taken before any cancer treatment. The CDR3 DNA reads TGTGCCAGCAGTCATACTCCGGGACAGGGGGCACACGAGCAGTACTTC. Translated: CASSHTPGQGAHEQYF. The complete variable domain, with remaining parts taken from reference TRBV2 and TRBJ2-7, reads EPEVTQTPSHQVTQMGQEVILRCVPISNHLYFYWYRQILGQKVEFLVSFYNNEISEKSEIFDDQFSVERPDGSNFTLKIRSTKLEDSAMYFCASSHTPGQGAHEQYFGPGTRLTVT.